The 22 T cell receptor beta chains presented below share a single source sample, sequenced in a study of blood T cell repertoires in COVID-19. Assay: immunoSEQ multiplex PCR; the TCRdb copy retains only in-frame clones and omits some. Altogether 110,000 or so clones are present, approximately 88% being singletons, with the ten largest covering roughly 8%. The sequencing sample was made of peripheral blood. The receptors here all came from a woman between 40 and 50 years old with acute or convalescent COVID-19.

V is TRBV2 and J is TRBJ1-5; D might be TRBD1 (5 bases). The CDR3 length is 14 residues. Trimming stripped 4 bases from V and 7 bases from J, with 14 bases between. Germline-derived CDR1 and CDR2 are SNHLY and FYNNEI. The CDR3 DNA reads TGTGCCAGCAGTGTGTCAGGGTTGGGACAGCCCCAGCATTTT. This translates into CASSVSGLGQPQHF.

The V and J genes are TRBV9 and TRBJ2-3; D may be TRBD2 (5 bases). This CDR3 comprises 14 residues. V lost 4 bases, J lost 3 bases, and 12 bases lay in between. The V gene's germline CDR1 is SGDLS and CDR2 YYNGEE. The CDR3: CASSFEGRTDTQYF. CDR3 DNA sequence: TGTGCCAGCAGCTTTGAGGGCCGAACAGATACGCAGTATTTT. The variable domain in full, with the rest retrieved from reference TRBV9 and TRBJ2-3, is DSGVTQTPKHLITATGQRVTLRCSPRSGDLSVYWYQQSLDQGLQFLIQYYNGEERAKGNILERFSAQQFPDLHSELNLSSLELGDSALYFCASSFEGRTDTQYFGPGTRLTVL.

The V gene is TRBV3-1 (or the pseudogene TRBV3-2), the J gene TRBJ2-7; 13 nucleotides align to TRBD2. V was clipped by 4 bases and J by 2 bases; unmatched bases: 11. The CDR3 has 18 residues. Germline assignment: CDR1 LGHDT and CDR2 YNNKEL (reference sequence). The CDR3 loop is CASSPQERLAGGTYEQYF. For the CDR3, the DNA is TGTGCCAGCAGCCCACAAGAGAGACTAGCGGGGGGTACCTACGAGCAGTACTTC.

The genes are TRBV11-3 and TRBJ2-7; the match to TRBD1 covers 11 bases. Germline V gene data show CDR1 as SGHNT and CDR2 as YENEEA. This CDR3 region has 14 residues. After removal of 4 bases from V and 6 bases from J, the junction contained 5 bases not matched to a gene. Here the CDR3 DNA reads TGTGCCAGCAGCTCTGGACAGGGGGCGGGCGAGCAGTACTTC. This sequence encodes CASSSGQGAGEQYF.

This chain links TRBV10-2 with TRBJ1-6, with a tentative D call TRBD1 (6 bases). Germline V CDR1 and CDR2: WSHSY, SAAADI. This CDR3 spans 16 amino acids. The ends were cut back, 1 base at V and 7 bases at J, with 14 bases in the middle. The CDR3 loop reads CASSEWAGVGNSPLHF. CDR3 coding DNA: TGCGCCAGCAGTGAGTGGGCAGGGGTTGGGAATTCACCCCTCCACTTT.

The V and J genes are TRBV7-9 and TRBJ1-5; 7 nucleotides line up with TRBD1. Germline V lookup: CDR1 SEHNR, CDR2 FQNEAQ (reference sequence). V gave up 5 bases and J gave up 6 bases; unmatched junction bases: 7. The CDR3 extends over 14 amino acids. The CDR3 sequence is CASSPGQSVQPQHF. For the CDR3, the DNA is TGTGCCAGCAGCCCGGGACAGTCCGTTCAGCCCCAGCATTTT. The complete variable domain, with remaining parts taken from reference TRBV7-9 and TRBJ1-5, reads DTGVSQNPRHKITKRGQNVTFRCDPISEHNRLYWYRQTLGQGPEFLTYFQNEAQLEKSRLLSDRFSAERPKGSFSTLEIQRTEQGDSAMYLCASSPGQSVQPQHFGDGTRLSIL.

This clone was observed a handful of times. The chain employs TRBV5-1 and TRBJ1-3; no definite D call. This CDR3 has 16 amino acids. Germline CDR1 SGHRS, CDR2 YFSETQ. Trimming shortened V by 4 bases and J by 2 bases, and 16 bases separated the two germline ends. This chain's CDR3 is CASSEGLTGTGNTIYF. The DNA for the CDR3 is TGCGCCAGCAGCGAAGGGCTGACGGGGACTGGAAACACCATATATTTT.

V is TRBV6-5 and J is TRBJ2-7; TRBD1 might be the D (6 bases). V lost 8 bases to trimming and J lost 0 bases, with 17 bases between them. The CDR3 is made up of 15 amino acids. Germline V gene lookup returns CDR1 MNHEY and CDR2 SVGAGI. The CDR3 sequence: CASGKSTGSSYEQYF. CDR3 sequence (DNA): TGTGCCAGCGGGAAATCGACAGGCAGCTCCTACGAGCAGTACTTC.

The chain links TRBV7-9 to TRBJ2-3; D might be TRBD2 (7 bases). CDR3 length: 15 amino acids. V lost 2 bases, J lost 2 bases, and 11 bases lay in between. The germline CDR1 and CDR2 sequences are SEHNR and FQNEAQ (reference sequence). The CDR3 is CASSLFGGLTDTQYF. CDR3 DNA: TGTGCCAGCAGCTTATTCGGGGGGCTCACAGATACGCAGTATTTT. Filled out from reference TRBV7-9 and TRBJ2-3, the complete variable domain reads DTGVSQNPRHKITKRGQNVTFRCDPISEHNRLYWYRQTLGQGPEFLTYFQNEAQLEKSRLLSDRFSAERPKGSFSTLEIQRTEQGDSAMYLCASSLFGGLTDTQYFGPGTRLTVL.

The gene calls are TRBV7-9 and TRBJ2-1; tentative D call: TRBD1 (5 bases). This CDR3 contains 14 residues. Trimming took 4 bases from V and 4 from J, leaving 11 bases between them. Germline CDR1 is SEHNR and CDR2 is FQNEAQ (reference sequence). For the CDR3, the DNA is TGTGCCAGCAGCTCCGGACACAGATACAATGAGCAGTTCTTC. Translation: CASSSGHRYNEQFF.

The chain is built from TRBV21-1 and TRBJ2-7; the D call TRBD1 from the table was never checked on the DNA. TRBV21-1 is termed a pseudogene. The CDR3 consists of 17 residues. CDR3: CASSKVRPGQGANEQYF. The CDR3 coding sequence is TGTGCCAGCAGCAAAGTGAGGCCGGGACAGGGGGCCAACGAGCAGTACTTC.

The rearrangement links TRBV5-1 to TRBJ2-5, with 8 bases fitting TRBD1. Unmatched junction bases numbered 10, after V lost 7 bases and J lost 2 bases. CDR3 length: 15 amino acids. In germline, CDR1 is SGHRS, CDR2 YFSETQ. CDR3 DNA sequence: TGCGCCAGCGCCTCGACAGGGGCGACTCAAGAGACCCAGTACTTC. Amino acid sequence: CASASTGATQETQYF.

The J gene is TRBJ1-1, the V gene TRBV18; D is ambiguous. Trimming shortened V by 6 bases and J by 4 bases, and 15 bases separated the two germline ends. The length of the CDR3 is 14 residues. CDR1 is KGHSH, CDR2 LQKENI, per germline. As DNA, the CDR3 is TGTGCCAGCTCCCCGAGGAGAGAAGGCACTGAAGCTTTCTTT. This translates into CASSPRREGTEAFF.

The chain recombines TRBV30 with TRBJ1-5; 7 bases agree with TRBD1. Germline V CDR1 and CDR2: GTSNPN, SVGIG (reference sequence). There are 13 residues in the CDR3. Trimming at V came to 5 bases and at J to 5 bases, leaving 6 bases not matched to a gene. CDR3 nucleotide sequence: TGTGCCTGGGGGGGACAGCAAGATCAGCCCCAGCATTTT. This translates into CAWGGQQDQPQHF.

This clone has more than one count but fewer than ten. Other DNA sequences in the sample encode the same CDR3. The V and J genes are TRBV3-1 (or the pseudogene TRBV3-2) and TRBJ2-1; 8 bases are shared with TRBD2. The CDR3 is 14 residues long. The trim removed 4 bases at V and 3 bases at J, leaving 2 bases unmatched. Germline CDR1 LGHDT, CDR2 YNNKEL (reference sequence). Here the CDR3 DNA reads TGTGCCAGCAGCCGGACTAGCAGCTACAATGAGCAGTTCTTC. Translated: CASSRTSSYNEQFF.

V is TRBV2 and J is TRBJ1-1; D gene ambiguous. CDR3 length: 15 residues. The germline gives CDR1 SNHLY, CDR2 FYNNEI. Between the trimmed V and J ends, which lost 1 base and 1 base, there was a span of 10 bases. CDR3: CASSEETDPNTEAFF. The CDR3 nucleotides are TGTGCCAGCAGTGAAGAAACAGACCCGAACACTGAAGCTTTCTTT.

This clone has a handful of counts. The CDR3 DNA reads TGTGCCAGCTCACCACCGTCCGGGGAAGAAACCGGCTACACCTTC. Protein: CASSPPSGEETGYTF. V usage is TRBV18 and J usage is TRBJ1-2; no definite D call. Germline lookup yields CDR1 KGHSH and CDR2 LQKENI. V gave up 0 bases and J gave up 8 bases, with 16 bases separating them. The CDR3 has 15 residues.

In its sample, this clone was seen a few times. The CDR3 nucleotides read TGTGCCTGGAGTCCACAGGGACAGGACAGATATAATTCACCCCTCCACTTT. It translates to CAWSPQGQDRYNSPLHF. V usage is TRBV30 and J usage is TRBJ1-6; 8 bases are a match to TRBD1. The CDR3 extends over 17 amino acids. With V trimmed by 2 bases and J by 4 bases, 10 bases remained unmatched. Germline values: CDR1 GTSNPN, CDR2 SVGIG (reference sequence).

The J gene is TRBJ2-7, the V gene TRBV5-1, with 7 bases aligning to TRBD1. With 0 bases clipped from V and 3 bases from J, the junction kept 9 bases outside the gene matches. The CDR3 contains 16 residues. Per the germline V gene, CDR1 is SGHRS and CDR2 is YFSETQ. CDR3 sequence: CASSLAQDRLLYEQYF. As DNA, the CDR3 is TGCGCCAGCAGCTTGGCACAGGACAGGTTGCTCTACGAGCAGTACTTC. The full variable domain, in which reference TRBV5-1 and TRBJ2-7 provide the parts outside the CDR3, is KAGVTQTPRYLIKTRGQQVTLSCSPISGHRSVSWYQQTPGQGLQFLFEYFSETQRNKGNFPGRFSGRQFSNSRSEMNVSTLELGDSALYLCASSLAQDRLLYEQYFGPGTRLTVT.

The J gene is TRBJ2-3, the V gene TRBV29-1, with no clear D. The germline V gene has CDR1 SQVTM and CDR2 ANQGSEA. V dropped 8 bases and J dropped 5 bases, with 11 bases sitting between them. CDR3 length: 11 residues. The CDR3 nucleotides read TGCAGCTCCGCCGGTTTAGATACGCAGTATTTT. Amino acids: CSSAGLDTQYF.

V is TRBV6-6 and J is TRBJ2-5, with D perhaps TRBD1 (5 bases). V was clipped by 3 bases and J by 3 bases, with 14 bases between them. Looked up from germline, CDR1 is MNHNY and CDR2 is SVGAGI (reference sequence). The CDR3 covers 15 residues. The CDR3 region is CASSYPRESKETQYF. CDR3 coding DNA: TGTGCCAGCAGTTATCCCAGGGAATCTAAAGAGACCCAGTACTTC.

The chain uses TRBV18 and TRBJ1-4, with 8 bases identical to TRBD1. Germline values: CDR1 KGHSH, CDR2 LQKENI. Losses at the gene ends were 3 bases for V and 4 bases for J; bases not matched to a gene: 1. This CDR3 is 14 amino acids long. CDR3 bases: TGTGCCAGCTCACCCACAGGGGGTAATGAAAAACTGTTTTTT. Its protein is CASSPTGGNEKLFF.